This entry lists 2 T cell receptor beta chains sequenced from one sample in a study of molecular identifiers for immune sequencing clone quantification. TCRdb re-called the PCR reads through MiXCR, storing one row per CDR3 protein. The sample shows some 590,000 distinct CDR3 sequences, over 25% of them seen only once. Sequencing input: naive CD8+ T cells from blood, with Jurkat cell RNA spiked in. Described subset: FACS-sorted CD8+CD4-CCR7+CD45RA+ naive T cells. The source of these receptors is a human donor in good health. Some libraries in this study had Jurkat cell RNA spiked in.

The rearrangement links TRBV7-9 to TRBJ2-7; 7 bases line up with TRBD1. Unmatched junction bases numbered 15, after V lost 5 bases and J lost 11 bases. CDR1 SEHNR and CDR2 FQNEAQ come from the germline V gene (reference sequence). There are 14 residues in the CDR3. CDR3 DNA sequence: TGTGCCAGCAGCCCACCCACGTTGGACAGGATGGAGTACTTC. Amino acid sequence: CASSPPTLDRMEYF.

Details on this clonotype: The final CDR3 position lacks the conserved phenylalanine or tryptophan, pointing to a likely read error. This chain connects TRBV15 to TRBJ1-5; no clear D. This CDR3 is built from 15 residues. Germline V CDR1 and CDR2: LNHNV, YYDKDF (reference sequence). With 0 bases removed from V and 6 bases from J, the gap between germline ends came to 12 bases. Here the CDR3 reads CATSRDLGLGQPQHV. CDR3 nucleotide sequence: TGTGCCACCAGCAGAGACCTGGGTTTGGGTCAGCCCCAGCATGTT.